This T cell receptor beta chain was profiled in a study of early T cells in non-severe SARS-CoV-2 infection. About the study: It was bulk RNA from unsorted whole blood that was sequenced, and the chains were unpaired.

Study-wide results and caveats: Reliance on VDJdb matching favored anti-spike CD8 responses; private and CD4 specificities were missed.

This clonotype was seen a handful of times. Its antigen is not known. Researchers attached unique molecular identifiers to individual cDNA molecules. TCRdb passed the 5' RACE reads through MiXCR, listing each CDR3 protein once. The sample has 10,000 to 13,000 distinct CDR3 sequences, around 4.8% seen once. V was clipped by 3 bases and J by 0 bases; unmatched bases: 2. The CDR3 sequence is 14 residues long. Germline loops: CDR1 SQVTM, CDR2 ANQGSEA. The rearrangement uses TRBV29-1 and TRBJ2-1; TRBD2 matches 7 bases. Sequenced material: whole blood. The receptor was derived from an adult who was a healthcare worker with PCR-confirmed SARS-CoV-2 infection or an uninfected control (not recorded which). The CDR3: CSVDGGSSYNEQFF. CDR3 in DNA: TGCAGCGTTGACGGCGGGAGCTCCTACAATGAGCAGTTCTTC.